A selection of T cell receptor beta chains follows, all from one sample in a study of blood T cell repertoires in COVID-19. TCRdb's table, derived via immunoSEQ multiplex PCR, lists solely in-frame clones and lacks some. The sample shows around 100,000 clones, around 90% of them seen only once. Sequenced: peripheral blood. The receptors come from an older woman with acute or convalescent COVID-19. The CDR3 runs from the conserved cysteine through the conserved F or W. A D gene is named only where the DNA matches it firmly.

CDR3 protein: CASNRINQETQYF
V gene: TRBV2
D gene: .
CDR3 length: 13
J gene: TRBJ2-5

CDR3 protein: CASSPRGGQPQHF
V gene: TRBV18
D gene: .
CDR3 length: 13
J gene: TRBJ1-5

CDR3 protein: CASSPGTADRLPHYGYTF
V gene: TRBV5-1
D gene: .
CDR3 length: 18
J gene: TRBJ1-2

CDR3 protein: CATSVDTQGYTF
V gene: TRBV24-1
D gene: .
CDR3 length: 12
J gene: TRBJ1-2

CDR3 protein: CATKLAGISYNEQFF
V gene: TRBV15
D gene: TRBD2
CDR3 length: 15
J gene: TRBJ2-1

CDR3 protein: CASSLEGMGTEAFF
V gene: TRBV5-6
D gene: .
CDR3 length: 14
J gene: TRBJ1-1

CDR3 protein: CASKGDSYNEQFF
V gene: TRBV12-3/TRBV12-4
D gene: .
CDR3 length: 13
J gene: TRBJ2-1

CDR3 protein: CASSLAGGGSSGELFF
V gene: TRBV7-9
D gene: .
CDR3 length: 16
J gene: TRBJ2-2

CDR3 protein: CASSFRQGRVPGELFF
V gene: TRBV11-2
D gene: TRBD1
CDR3 length: 16
J gene: TRBJ2-2

CDR3 protein: CASGGVHTGNTIYF
V gene: TRBV19
D gene: .
CDR3 length: 14
J gene: TRBJ1-3

CDR3 protein: CASRGGVGGYTF
V gene: TRBV28
D gene: .
CDR3 length: 12
J gene: TRBJ1-2

CDR3 protein: CASSTSPQPQHF
V gene: TRBV6-6
D gene: .
CDR3 length: 12
J gene: TRBJ1-5

CDR3 protein: CASSSDSSYEQYF
V gene: TRBV7-9
D gene: .
CDR3 length: 13
J gene: TRBJ2-7

CDR3 protein: CASSTPDGTSGFSTYNEQFF
V gene: TRBV11-3
D gene: TRBD2
CDR3 length: 20
J gene: TRBJ2-1

CDR3 protein: CASSSTGQTHNEQFF
V gene: TRBV5-1
D gene: TRBD1
CDR3 length: 15
J gene: TRBJ2-1

CDR3 protein: CASSQESGYGYTF
V gene: TRBV4-1
D gene: .
CDR3 length: 13
J gene: TRBJ1-2